Below, 14 T cell receptor beta chains from the same sample are listed, as sequenced in a study of blood T cell repertoires in COVID-19. TCRdb keeps only in-frame clones here, not all; method: immunoSEQ multiplex PCR. The table includes approximately 90,000 clones, 70% to 90% detected once. The sample taken for sequencing was peripheral blood. The receptors shown here come from a man in his forties or fifties with acute or convalescent COVID-19.

CDR3 DNA sequence: TGTGCCAGCAGCCAATTCACAGGGGAAGCTTTCTTT. It yields the protein CASSQFTGEAFF. This rearrangement joins TRBV3-1 (or the pseudogene TRBV3-2) to TRBJ1-1; TRBD1 is a possible D gene (6 bases). Deletions cut 2 bases from V and 8 bases from J, with 9 bases between. The CDR3 loop spans 12 amino acids. Germline assignment: CDR1 LGHDT and CDR2 YNNKEL (reference sequence).

About this clone: One end of the junction varies from germline; a read error may be responsible. The J gene is TRBJ2-1, the V gene TRBV7-7; D possibly corresponds to TRBD1 (5 bases). CDR1 SSHAT and CDR2 FNYEAQ come from the germline V gene (reference sequence). The CDR3 is made up of 13 amino acids. CDR3 amino acids: CASSLGLYNEQFF. CDR3 nucleotide sequence: TGTGCTAGCAGCTTGGGGCTCTACAATGAGCAGTTCTTC.

J is TRBJ2-7 and V is TRBV11-3; D gene ambiguous. The ends were cut back, 4 bases at V and 0 bases at J, with 13 bases in the middle. The CDR3 is made up of 15 amino acids. Germline V gene sequence: CDR1 SGHNT, CDR2 YENEEA. This CDR3 reads CASSSDQEDSYEQYV. For the CDR3, the DNA is TGTGCCAGCAGCTCAGACCAGGAAGACTCCTACGAGCAGTACGTC.

The V and J genes are TRBV6-1 and TRBJ1-6; 8 nucleotides line up with TRBD1. Looked up from germline, CDR1 is MNHNS and CDR2 is SASEGT. The CDR3 runs to 14 residues. Trimming cost V 7 bases and J 7 bases; bases outside gene matches: 6. The CDR3 DNA follows: TGTGCCAGCACCGACAGGGGAGACAATTCACCCCTCCACTTT. Its translation: CASTDRGDNSPLHF.

The CDR3 DNA is TGTGCCAGCAGCCTCCCCAGGGTAGGGGAGACCCAGTACTTC. This gives the protein CASSLPRVGETQYF. V is TRBV7-9 and J is TRBJ2-5, with D maybe TRBD1 (5 bases). CDR3 length equals 14 residues. V gave up 5 bases and J gave up 5 bases, with 15 bases separating them. The V gene's germline CDR1 is SEHNR and CDR2 FQNEAQ (reference sequence).

This clone has more than one count but fewer than ten. V gene TRBV27 combines with J gene TRBJ2-3; 9 nucleotides align to TRBD2. Germline-derived CDR1 and CDR2 are MNHEY and SMNVEV (reference sequence). V gave up 5 bases and J gave up 4 bases; unmatched junction bases: 10. This CDR3 is built from 16 residues. The CDR3 loop reads CASSTPAGGLADTQYF. CDR3 sequence (DNA): TGTGCCAGCAGTACCCCTGCGGGGGGGCTTGCAGATACGCAGTATTTT.

The CDR3 loop is CASAPRGTQFYNSPLHF. For the CDR3, the DNA is TGTGCCAGCGCCCCCCGGGGTACTCAGTTCTATAATTCACCCCTCCACTTT. J is TRBJ1-6 and V is TRBV27; D uncertain. V lost 8 bases to trimming and J lost 3 bases, with 20 bases between them. CDR1 is MNHEY and CDR2 is SMNVEV in the germline V gene (reference sequence). The CDR3 runs 17 residues.

V gene TRBV7-9 combines with J gene TRBJ1-6; the match to TRBD1 covers 9 bases. Per germline, CDR1 SEHNR and CDR2 FQNEAQ (reference sequence). The CDR3 is 13 amino acids. The V gene end was trimmed by 6 bases and the J gene end by 10 bases; junction bases not matched to a gene: 4. The CDR3 region is CASSSDRGSPLHF. The CDR3 DNA reads as TGTGCCAGCAGTTCGGACAGGGGCTCACCCCTCCACTTT.

The chain couples TRBV6-6 to TRBJ1-5, with D possibly matching TRBD1 (5 bases). This CDR3 is built from 14 residues. In germline, CDR1 is MNHNY, CDR2 SVGAGI (reference sequence). The V and J ends lost 1 base and 4 bases respectively, with 8 bases between them. The CDR3 loop is CASSYYRGNQPQHF. CDR3 coding DNA: TGTGCCAGCAGTTACTATAGGGGTAATCAGCCCCAGCATTTT.

This CDR3 reads CASSSTGLSEQYF. The CDR3 DNA sequence: TGTGCCAGCAGCTCGACAGGGCTGAGCGAGCAGTACTTC. V and J are TRBV11-2 and TRBJ2-7, with TRBD1 matching over 7 bases. The CDR3 spans 13 residues. Germline V gene data show CDR1 as SGHAT and CDR2 as FQNNGV. After removal of 4 bases from V and 6 bases from J, the junction contained 6 bases not matched to a gene.

The chain links TRBV30 to TRBJ1-3; perhaps TRBD1 as D (5 bases). V lost 7 bases, J lost 0 bases, and 13 bases lay in between. The CDR3 loop spans 14 amino acids. Germline CDR1 is GTSNPN and CDR2 is SVGIG (reference sequence). CDR3 DNA sequence: TGTGCCTTCTCCCGGGACTACTCTGGAAACACCATATATTTT. It encodes CAFSRDYSGNTIYF.

V and J are TRBV12-3 or TRBV12-4 and TRBJ1-1; D is unresolved. V was trimmed by 7 bases and J by 8 bases, leaving 17 bases between them. The CDR3 consists of 13 residues. The CDR3 DNA follows: TGTGCCAGCAACCTAGTGAGGGCGAAGGAAGCTTTCTTT. It codes for CASNLVRAKEAFF.

This sequence joins TRBV7-6 and TRBJ1-1, with D possibly TRBD1 on 6 matching bases. The CDR3 extends over 16 amino acids. Germline CDR1 and CDR2: SGHVS and FNYEAQ. V shed 8 bases and J shed 0 bases, with 19 bases lying between them. Written as DNA, the CDR3 is TGTGCCAGCGCTCGGACAGCCCATCGGGTGAACACTGAAGCTTTCTTT. This gives the protein CASARTAHRVNTEAFF.

The rearrangement uses TRBV11-1 and TRBJ2-5; 9 bases match TRBD1. CDR3 length: 15 residues. The germline gives CDR1 SGHAT, CDR2 FQDESV (reference sequence). V lost 4 bases and J lost 5; bases outside the gene matches: 8. Here the CDR3 DNA reads TGTGCCAGCAGCTACGGGACAGGGTGGAGGGAGACCCAGTACTTC. It specifies CASSYGTGWRETQYF. The complete variable domain, with remaining parts taken from reference TRBV11-1 and TRBJ2-5, reads EAEVAQSPRYKITEKSQAVAFWCDPISGHATLYWYRQILGQGPELLVQFQDESVVDDSQLPKDRFSAERLKGVDSTLKIQPAELGDSAMYLCASSYGTGWRETQYFGPGTRLLVL.